This TCR beta chain was observed in a study of T cells after yellow fever vaccination. Study as a whole: It was SMART-Seq v4 Ultra Low Input that prepared the fractions with low cell numbers. Whole-study results and caveats: The bulk population could contribute abundant contaminating clonotypes to FACS-sorted repertoires. A large majority of primary-vaccination clones showed up again after the booster (96% CD4, about 87% CD8).

Trimming took 5 bases from V and 3 from J, leaving 10 bases between them. Germline lookup yields CDR1 SGHAT and CDR2 FQNNGV. The CDR3 is 13 amino acids. The TCR cDNA carried a universal primer site and UMIs from 5'RACE template switching. TCRdb fed the 5' RACE reads into MiXCR, producing one record per CDR3 protein. The sample has about 350,000 distinct CDR3 sequences, roughly 8.4% seen once. A few counts support this clonotype. The target antigen is unknown. The specimen comprised PBMCs, sampled about 41 days after the first yellow fever vaccination. This chain connects TRBV11-2 to TRBJ1-1; D not resolved. The clonotype originates from a man aged 18 to 29 who received the YFV17D yellow fever vaccine. The CDR3, as DNA: TGTGCCAGCAGCCTGACCCGGGACACTGAAGCTTTCTTT. It translates to CASSLTRDTEAFF.